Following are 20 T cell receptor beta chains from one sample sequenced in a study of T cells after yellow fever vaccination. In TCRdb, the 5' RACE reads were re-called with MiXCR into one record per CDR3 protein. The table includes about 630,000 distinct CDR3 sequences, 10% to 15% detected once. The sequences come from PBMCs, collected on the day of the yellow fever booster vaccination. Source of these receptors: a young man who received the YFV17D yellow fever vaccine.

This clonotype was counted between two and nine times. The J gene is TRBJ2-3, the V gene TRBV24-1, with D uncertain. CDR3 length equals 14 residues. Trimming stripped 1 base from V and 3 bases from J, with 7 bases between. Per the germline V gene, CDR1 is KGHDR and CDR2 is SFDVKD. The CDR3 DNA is TGTGCCACCAGTGATTTAGGCGGTACAGATACGCAGTATTTT. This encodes CATSDLGGTDTQYF.

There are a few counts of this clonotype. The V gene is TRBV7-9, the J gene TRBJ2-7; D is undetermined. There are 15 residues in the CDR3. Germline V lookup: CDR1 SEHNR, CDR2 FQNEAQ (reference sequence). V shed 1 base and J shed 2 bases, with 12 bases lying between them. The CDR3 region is CASSLDSENPYEQYF. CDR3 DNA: TGTGCCAGCAGCTTAGACTCGGAAAATCCCTACGAGCAGTACTTC.

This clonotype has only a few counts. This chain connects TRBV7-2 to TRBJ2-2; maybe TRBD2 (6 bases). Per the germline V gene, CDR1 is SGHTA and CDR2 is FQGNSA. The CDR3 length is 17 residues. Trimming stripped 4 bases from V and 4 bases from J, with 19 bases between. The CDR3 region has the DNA TGTGCCAGCAGCTATTGGCGACTAGGGCGCGGCACCGGGGAGCTGTTTTTT. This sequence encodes CASSYWRLGRGTGELFF.

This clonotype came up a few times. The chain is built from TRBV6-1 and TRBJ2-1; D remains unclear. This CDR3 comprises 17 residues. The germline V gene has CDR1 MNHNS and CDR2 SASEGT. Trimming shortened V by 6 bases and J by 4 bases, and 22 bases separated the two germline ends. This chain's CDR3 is CASSQRLDPWAYNEQFF. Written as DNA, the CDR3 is TGTGCCAGCAGCCAAAGGCTCGACCCCTGGGCATACAATGAGCAGTTCTTC.

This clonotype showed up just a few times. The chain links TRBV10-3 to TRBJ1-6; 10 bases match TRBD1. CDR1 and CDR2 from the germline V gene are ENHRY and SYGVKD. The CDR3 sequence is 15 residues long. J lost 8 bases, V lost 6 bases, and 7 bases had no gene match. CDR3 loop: CAISSGQGTDSPLHF. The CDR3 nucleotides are TGTGCCATCAGCTCGGGACAGGGGACGGATTCACCCCTCCACTTT.

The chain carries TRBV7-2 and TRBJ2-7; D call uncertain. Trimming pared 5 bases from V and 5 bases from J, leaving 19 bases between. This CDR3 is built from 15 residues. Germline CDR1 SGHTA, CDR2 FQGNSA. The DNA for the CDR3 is TGTGCCAGCAGCCGCGGACCCCTGGGTCCCAACGAGCAGTACTTC. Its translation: CASSRGPLGPNEQYF.

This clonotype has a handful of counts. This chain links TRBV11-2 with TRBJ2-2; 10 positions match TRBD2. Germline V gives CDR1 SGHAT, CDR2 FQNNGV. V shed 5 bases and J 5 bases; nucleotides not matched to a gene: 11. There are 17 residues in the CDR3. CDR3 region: CASSRPGLATNTGELFF. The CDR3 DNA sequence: TGTGCCAGCAGCCGACCGGGACTAGCGACTAATACCGGGGAGCTGTTTTTT.

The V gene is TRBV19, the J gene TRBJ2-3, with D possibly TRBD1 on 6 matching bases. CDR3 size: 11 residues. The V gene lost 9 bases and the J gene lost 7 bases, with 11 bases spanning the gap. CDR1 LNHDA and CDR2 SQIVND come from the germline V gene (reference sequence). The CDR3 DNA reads TGTGCCAGCCTGCAGGGGTATACGCAGTATTTT. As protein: CASLQGYTQYF. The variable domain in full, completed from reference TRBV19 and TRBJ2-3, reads DGGITQSPKYLFRKEGQNVTLSCEQNLNHDAMYWYRQDPGQGLRLIYYSQIVNDFQKGDIAEGYSVSREKKESFPLTVTSAQKNPTAFYLCASLQGYTQYFGPGTRLTVL.

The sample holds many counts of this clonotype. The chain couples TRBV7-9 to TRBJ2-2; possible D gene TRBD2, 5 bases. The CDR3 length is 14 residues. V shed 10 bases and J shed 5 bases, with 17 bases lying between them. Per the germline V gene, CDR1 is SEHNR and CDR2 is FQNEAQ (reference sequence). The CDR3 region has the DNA TGTGCCACGAACTTCGCGGGCTTTACCGGGGAGCTGTTTTTT. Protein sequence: CATNFAGFTGELFF.

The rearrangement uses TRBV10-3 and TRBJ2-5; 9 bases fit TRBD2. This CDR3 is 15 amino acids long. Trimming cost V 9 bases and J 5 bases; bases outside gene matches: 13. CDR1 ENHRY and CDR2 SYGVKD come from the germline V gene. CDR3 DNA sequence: TGTGCCATGAATGAGGTGCGGGAGGGCGTGGAGACCCAGTACTTC. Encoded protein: CAMNEVREGVETQYF.

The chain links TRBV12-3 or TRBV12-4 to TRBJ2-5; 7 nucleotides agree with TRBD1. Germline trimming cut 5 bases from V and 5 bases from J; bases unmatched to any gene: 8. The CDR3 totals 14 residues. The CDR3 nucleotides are TGTGCCAGCAGTCGAAGGGGGCGAGTTGAGACCCAGTACTTC. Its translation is CASSRRGRVETQYF.

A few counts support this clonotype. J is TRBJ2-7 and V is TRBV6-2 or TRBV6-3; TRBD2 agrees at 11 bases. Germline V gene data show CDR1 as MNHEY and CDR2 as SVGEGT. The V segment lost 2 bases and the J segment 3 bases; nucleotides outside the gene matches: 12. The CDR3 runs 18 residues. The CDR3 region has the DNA TGTGCCAGCAGTTACGGACCTCCGGGACTAGCGGTTGACTACGAGCAGTACTTC. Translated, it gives CASSYGPPGLAVDYEQYF.

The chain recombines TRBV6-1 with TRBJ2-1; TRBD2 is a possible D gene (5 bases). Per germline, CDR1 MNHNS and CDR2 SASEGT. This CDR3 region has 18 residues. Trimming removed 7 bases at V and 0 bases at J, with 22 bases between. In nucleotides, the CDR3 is TGTGCCAGCACCCCGTGGGTTAGTTACACTAGCTCCTACAATGAGCAGTTCTTC. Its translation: CASTPWVSYTSSYNEQFF.

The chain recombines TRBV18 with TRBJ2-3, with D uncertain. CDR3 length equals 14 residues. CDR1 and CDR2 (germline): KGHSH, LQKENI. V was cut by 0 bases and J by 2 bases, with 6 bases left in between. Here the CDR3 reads CASSPPTNTDTQYF. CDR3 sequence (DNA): TGTGCCAGCTCACCACCGACAAACACAGATACGCAGTATTTT.

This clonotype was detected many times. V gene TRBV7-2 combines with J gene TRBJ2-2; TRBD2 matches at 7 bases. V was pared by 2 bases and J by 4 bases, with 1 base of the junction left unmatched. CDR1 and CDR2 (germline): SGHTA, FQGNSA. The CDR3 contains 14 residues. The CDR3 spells CASSLPSGTGELFF. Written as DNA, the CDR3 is TGTGCCAGCAGCTTACCTAGCGGCACCGGGGAGCTGTTTTTT.

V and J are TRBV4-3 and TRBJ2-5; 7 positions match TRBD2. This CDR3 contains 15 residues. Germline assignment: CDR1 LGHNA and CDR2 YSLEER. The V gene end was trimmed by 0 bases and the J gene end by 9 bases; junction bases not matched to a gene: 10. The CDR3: CASSQDRLDRGAQYF. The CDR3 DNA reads TGCGCCAGCAGCCAAGATCGATTGGACCGGGGGGCCCAGTACTTC.

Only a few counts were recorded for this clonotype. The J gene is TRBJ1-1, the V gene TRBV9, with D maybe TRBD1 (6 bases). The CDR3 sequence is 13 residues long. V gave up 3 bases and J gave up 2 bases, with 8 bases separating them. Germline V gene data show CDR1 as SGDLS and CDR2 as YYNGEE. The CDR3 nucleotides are TGTGCCAGCAGCGACAGGGTTAACACTGAAGCTTTCTTT. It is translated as CASSDRVNTEAFF.

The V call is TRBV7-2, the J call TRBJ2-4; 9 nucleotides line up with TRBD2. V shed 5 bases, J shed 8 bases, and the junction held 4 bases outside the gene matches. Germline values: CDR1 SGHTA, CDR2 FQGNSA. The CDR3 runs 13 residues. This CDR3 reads CASSQREAYIQYF. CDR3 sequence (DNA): TGTGCCAGCAGCCAGCGGGAGGCATACATTCAGTACTTC.

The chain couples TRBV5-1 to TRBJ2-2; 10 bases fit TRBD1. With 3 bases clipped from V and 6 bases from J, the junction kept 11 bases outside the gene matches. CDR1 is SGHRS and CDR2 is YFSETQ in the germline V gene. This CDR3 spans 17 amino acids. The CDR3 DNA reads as TGCGCCAGCAGCTATGACAGGACAGGGGGTAACTCCGGGGAGCTGTTTTTT. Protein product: CASSYDRTGGNSGELFF. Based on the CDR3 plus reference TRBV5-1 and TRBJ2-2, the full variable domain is KAGVTQTPRYLIKTRGQQVTLSCSPISGHRSVSWYQQTPGQGLQFLFEYFSETQRNKGNFPGRFSGRQFSNSRSEMNVSTLELGDSALYLCASSYDRTGGNSGELFFGEGSRLTVL.

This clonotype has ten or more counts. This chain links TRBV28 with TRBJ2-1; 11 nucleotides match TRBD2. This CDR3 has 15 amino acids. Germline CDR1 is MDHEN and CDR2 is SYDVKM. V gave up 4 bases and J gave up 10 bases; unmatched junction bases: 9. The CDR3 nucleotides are TGTGCCAGCAGTTCAGCCGGGACTAGCGGACCAGAGCAGTTCTTC. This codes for CASSSAGTSGPEQFF.